The source of this T cell receptor beta chain is a study of early T cells in non-severe SARS-CoV-2 infection. On the study more broadly: Alpha and beta chains were unpaired, from unsorted whole-blood bulk RNA. General observations from the study: VDJdb-based annotation leaned toward anti-spike CD8 responses and missed private and CD4 specificities.

The CDR3 totals 15 residues. The germline CDR1 and CDR2 sequences are SGHDT and YYEEEE. Unmatched junction bases numbered 9, after V lost 4 bases and J lost 4 bases. Attachment of unique molecular identifiers was made to individual cDNA molecules. TCRdb processed the 5' RACE reads anew with MiXCR; each CDR3 protein has one entry. In the table there are 30,000 or so distinct CDR3 sequences, roughly 4.9% of which are singletons. A word on this clonotype: Its target is unknown.

This TCR came from an adult who was a healthcare worker with PCR-confirmed SARS-CoV-2 infection or an uninfected control (not recorded which). This chain joins TRBV5-6 and TRBJ2-7; 9 bases are a match to TRBD2. What was sequenced was whole blood. CDR3 loop: CASSPTSGGRYEQYF. In DNA, the CDR3 is TGTGCCAGCAGCCCGACTAGCGGAGGTCGATACGAGCAGTACTTC.